This T cell receptor beta chain stems from a study of response to subunit inactivated influenza vaccine. Study-wide points: A suggestion made by the authors is that each seasonal influenza vaccination recruits few new T cells.

This clonotype was seen only a few times. The antigen is not known. Losses at the gene ends were 6 bases for V and 3 bases for J; bases not matched to a gene: 16. CDR1 and CDR2 from the germline V gene are KGHSH and LQKENI. This CDR3 spans 18 amino acids. MiXCR, run by TCRdb on the RT-PCR reads, gives a single entry per CDR3 protein. The sample lists around 580,000 distinct CDR3 sequences; 14% were seen once. The origin of this receptor is a man aged 50-60 years who received an inactivated influenza vaccine. The genes are TRBV18 and TRBJ2-1; TRBD2 aligns across 8 bases. This sample comprised PBMCs from blood, obtained 11 to 12 days after vaccination. The CDR3 DNA reads TGTGCCAGCTCCCACCCTGGCGGGGGGTTTTTCTTCTACAATGAGCAGTTCTTC. This encodes CASSHPGGGFFFYNEQFF.